The 26 T cell receptor beta chains in this list originate from one sample, sequenced in a study of control samples from healthy donors and cancer patients (TCRdb year 2020). The library was produced with the immunoSEQ multiplex PCR assay. Entries here come from immuneACCESS through TCRdb and include only in-frame sequences with V and J called. Some clones fail to appear in such tables; in the studies checked, an unresolved V gene covers under half of the shortfall, and the cause of the remainder is unknown. In this sample the table shows 170,000 or so clones, 94% of which occur a single time. More than 1.1% of the sample lies in the top ten. Input material: blood. These TCRs come from a woman aged 18-35 years in good health.

V gene TRBV29-1 combines with J gene TRBJ2-1, with D maybe TRBD1 (6 bases). Germline V gene sequence: CDR1 SQVTM, CDR2 ANQGSEA. The V gene lost 6 bases and the J gene lost 3 bases, with 15 bases spanning the gap. The CDR3 covers 14 residues. The CDR3 sequence: CSVDPPTGYNEQFF. The CDR3 region has the DNA TGCAGCGTAGATCCCCCGACAGGCTACAATGAGCAGTTCTTC.

The chain recombines TRBV5-1 with TRBJ1-3; D call uncertain. CDR1 and CDR2 from the germline V gene are SGHRS and YFSETQ. V was shortened by 1 base and J by 1 base, with 9 bases between the two germline ends. This CDR3 region has 15 residues. For the CDR3, the DNA is TGCGCCAGCAGCTTGTATGGGAATTCTGGAAACACCATATATTTT. This codes for CASSLYGNSGNTIYF.

The rearrangement uses TRBV19 and TRBJ2-5; D is uncertain. Germline assignment: CDR1 LNHDA and CDR2 SQIVND (reference sequence). The CDR3 contains 11 residues. V dropped 4 bases and J dropped 3 bases, with 3 bases sitting between them. The CDR3 is CASSTEETQYF. CDR3 in DNA: TGTGCCAGTAGTACTGAAGAGACCCAGTACTTC.

This chain uses TRBV18 with TRBJ2-1; 10 nucleotides line up with TRBD1. Germline CDR1 is KGHSH and CDR2 is LQKENI. The CDR3 runs 13 residues. The trim removed 3 bases at V and 14 bases at J, leaving 7 bases unmatched. Written as DNA, the CDR3 is TGTGCCAGCTCACCCCTCCCCGGACAGGGGGAGTTCTTC. Translated, it gives CASSPLPGQGEFF.

The chain uses TRBV13 and TRBJ1-2; 9 bases are a match to TRBD1. The CDR3 is 16 amino acids. The germline V gene has CDR1 PRHDT and CDR2 FYEKMQ (reference sequence). Trimming removed 10 bases from V and 3 bases from J; junction bases left unmatched: 15. In nucleotides, the CDR3 is TGTGCCACCTATTTTCACAGGGGGCTTATGGACTATGGCTACACCTTC. Its protein product is CATYFHRGLMDYGYTF.

The chain recombines TRBV7-2 with TRBJ2-4; 8 bases align to TRBD1. The CDR3 runs 15 residues. Germline-derived CDR1 and CDR2 are SGHTA and FQGNSA. V trimming: 8 bases; J trimming: 6 bases; junction bases outside the gene matches: 12. The DNA for the CDR3 is TGTGCCAGCGGAGCGAACAGACAGGGGTTAAACATTCAGTACTTC. It encodes CASGANRQGLNIQYF.

This clone has a handful of counts. J is TRBJ1-5 and V is TRBV10-3; D is ambiguous. The CDR3 extends over 14 amino acids. Trimming cost V 4 bases and J 1 base, with 8 bases left between them. Germline CDR1 ENHRY, CDR2 SYGVKD. The CDR3 region has the DNA TGTGCCATCAGTGGAGGGATCAGCAATCAGCCCCAGCATTTT. This gives the protein CAISGGISNQPQHF.

The chain employs TRBV7-9 and TRBJ2-1; tentatively, D is TRBD2 (6 bases). Germline assignment: CDR1 SEHNR and CDR2 FQNEAQ (reference sequence). The ends were cut back, 7 bases at V and 0 bases at J, with 10 bases in the middle. This CDR3 contains 14 residues. The CDR3 protein is CASTPDYSYNEQFF. The CDR3 region has the DNA TGTGCCAGCACCCCGGACTACTCCTACAATGAGCAGTTCTTC.

The V call is TRBV25-1, the J call TRBJ1-2; 11 nucleotides match TRBD1. CDR1 MGHDK and CDR2 SYGVNS come from the germline V gene. Trimming at V came to 8 bases and at J to 6 bases, leaving 8 bases not matched to a gene. The CDR3 sequence is 14 residues long. The CDR3 here is CASLRTGGEDGYTF. CDR3 sequence (DNA): TGTGCCAGCCTAAGGACAGGGGGCGAGGATGGCTACACCTTC.

V is TRBV6-5 and J is TRBJ1-1, with TRBD1 matching 9 bases. V gave up 6 bases and J gave up 1 base; unmatched junction bases: 6. The germline gives CDR1 MNHEY, CDR2 SVGAGI. This CDR3 is 15 amino acids long. The CDR3 DNA sequence: TGTGCCAGCAGCCCCGCGGGACAGGGGAACACTGAAGCTTTCTTT. Translating gives CASSPAGQGNTEAFF.

The chain uses TRBV24-1 and TRBJ2-3; no firm D call. The CDR3 totals 15 residues. The V end was cut by 2 bases, the J end by 4 bases, with 12 bases between. CDR1 and CDR2 from the germline V gene are KGHDR and SFDVKD. CDR3 sequence reads: CATSDSSTASDTQYF. CDR3 sequence (DNA): TGTGCCACCAGTGATTCTTCGACGGCTTCAGATACGCAGTATTTT.

This rearrangement joins TRBV28 to TRBJ1-5; 8 bases agree with TRBD1. Per germline, CDR1 MDHEN and CDR2 SYDVKM. The CDR3 totals 16 residues. V dropped 2 bases and J dropped 0; count of bases not matched to a gene: 3. CDR3 sequence: CASSLGTGYSNQPQHF. The CDR3 nucleotides are TGTGCCAGCAGTTTAGGGACAGGTTATAGCAATCAGCCCCAGCATTTT.

The V and J genes are TRBV4-3 and TRBJ2-7, with 13 bases identical to TRBD2. CDR3 length: 15 amino acids. V was clipped by 4 bases and J by 4 bases; unmatched bases: 4. Germline V lookup: CDR1 LGHNA, CDR2 YSLEER. CDR3 nucleotides: TGCGCCAGCAGCCGAGGGACTAGCGGGACTTACGAGCAGTACTTC. Residues: CASSRGTSGTYEQYF.

The chain has TRBV14 and TRBJ1-4; 9 bases line up with TRBD1. The CDR3 extends over 14 amino acids. Germline V lookup: CDR1 SGHDN, CDR2 FVKESK. Trimming cost V 4 bases and J 8 bases; bases outside gene matches: 5. The CDR3 region is CASSPGQGTEKLFF. The CDR3 DNA sequence: TGTGCCAGCAGCCCGGGACAGGGAACGGAAAAACTGTTTTTT.

This clone was counted a single time. The rearrangement links TRBV6-5 to TRBJ2-7, with 8 bases that match TRBD1. The germline V gene encodes CDR1 MNHEY and CDR2 SVGAGI. V was clipped by 5 bases and J by 0 bases; unmatched bases: 6. This CDR3 spans 15 amino acids. In nucleotides, the CDR3 is TGTGCCAGCAGTAACCCGGGACAGGACTCCTACGAGCAGTACTTC. Protein: CASSNPGQDSYEQYF.

This sequence joins TRBV7-2 and TRBJ2-1; D might be TRBD1 (5 bases). The V gene lost 4 bases and the J gene lost 9 bases, with 10 bases spanning the gap. CDR1 and CDR2 from the germline V gene are SGHTA and FQGNSA. This CDR3 comprises 12 residues. CDR3 region: CASSYYQGEQFF. CDR3 nucleotide sequence: TGTGCCAGCAGCTATTACCAGGGTGAGCAGTTCTTC.

The chain has TRBV4-1 and TRBJ1-2; TRBD1 matches 7 bases. With 1 base clipped from V and 10 bases from J, the junction kept 12 bases outside the gene matches. The CDR3 totals 15 residues. CDR1 MGHRA and CDR2 YSYEKL come from the germline V gene. CDR3 protein: CASSQGDSLTEDYTF. CDR3 nucleotides: TGCGCCAGCAGCCAAGGGGACAGTCTCACCGAGGACTACACCTTC.

The chain's CDR3 is CASSKGDGGDFADTQYF. In DNA, the CDR3 is TGTGCCAGCAGCAAAGGGGACGGCGGGGACTTCGCAGATACGCAGTATTTT. This chain links TRBV13 with TRBJ2-3; tentatively, D is TRBD2 (6 bases). Trimming took 5 bases from V and 4 from J, leaving 22 bases between them. Germline values: CDR1 PRHDT, CDR2 FYEKMQ (reference sequence). The CDR3 spans 17 residues.

The V call is TRBV11-2, the J call TRBJ2-4; 8 positions agree with TRBD2. Germline V CDR1 and CDR2: SGHAT, FQNNGV. The CDR3 is 17 amino acids. V trimming: 4 bases; J trimming: 1 base; junction bases outside the gene matches: 9. CDR3 coding DNA: TGTGCCAGCAGCTCACTCCCACCGGGGGGGGCCAAAAACATTCAGTACTTC. Residues: CASSSLPPGGAKNIQYF. The full variable domain, its missing parts supplied by reference TRBV11-2 and TRBJ2-4, is EAGVAQSPRYKIIEKRQSVAFWCNPISGHATLYWYQQILGQGPKLLIQFQNNGVVDDSQLPKDRFSAERLKGVDSTLKIQPAKLEDSAVYLCASSSLPPGGAKNIQYFGAGTRLSVL.

For this clone: Within the sample, other DNA sequences also encode this same CDR3. V is TRBV6-5 and J is TRBJ1-2; D might be TRBD1 (6 bases). The CDR3 totals 12 residues. Trimming stripped 9 bases from V and 7 bases from J, with 15 bases between. Germline assignment: CDR1 MNHEY and CDR2 SVGAGI. Written as DNA, the CDR3 is TGTGCCAGTATTTGGGGGGCGGGTGGCTACACCTTC. Translation: CASIWGAGGYTF.

The genes are TRBV12-3 or TRBV12-4 and TRBJ1-1, with D hard to call. There are 13 residues in the CDR3. V gave up 6 bases and J gave up 5 bases, with 13 bases separating them. This chain's CDR3 is CASSLTGATEAFF. For the CDR3, the DNA is TGTGCCAGCAGCCTAACGGGAGCAACTGAAGCTTTCTTT.

This clone appeared a single time. The J gene is TRBJ2-7, the V gene TRBV7-2; 8 bases match TRBD2. Germline V CDR1 and CDR2: SGHTA, FQGNSA. V shed 5 bases, J shed 6 bases, and the junction held 12 bases outside the gene matches. The length of the CDR3 is 15 residues. This CDR3 reads CASSALAGTILEQYF. The CDR3 DNA follows: TGTGCCAGCAGCGCCTTAGCGGGGACTATCCTCGAGCAGTACTTC.

The rearrangement links TRBV19 to TRBJ2-6, with D perhaps TRBD1 or TRBD2 (5 bases each). The V end lost 2 bases, the J end lost 2 bases, and 16 bases lay between the germline ends. The CDR3 consists of 18 residues. The germline gives CDR1 LNHDA, CDR2 SQIVND (reference sequence). CDR3 DNA: TGTGCCAGTAGTATATTTTTCGAGGGGATCACTGGGGCCAACGTCCTGACTTTC. It specifies CASSIFFEGITGANVLTF.

The V gene is TRBV7-9, the J gene TRBJ1-2; weak D call: TRBD1 (5 bases). Germline assignment: CDR1 SEHNR and CDR2 FQNEAQ (reference sequence). The CDR3 contains 17 residues. With 5 bases removed from V and 6 bases from J, the gap between germline ends came to 25 bases. The CDR3 loop is CASSRLGSGAQSDGYTF. The CDR3 nucleotides read TGTGCCAGCAGCCGATTAGGTTCCGGGGCGCAAAGCGATGGCTACACCTTC.

This chain uses TRBV7-9 with TRBJ1-5; D is perhaps TRBD1 (5 bases). CDR3 length: 17 residues. The germline gives CDR1 SEHNR, CDR2 FQNEAQ (reference sequence). The V end was cut by 2 bases, the J end by 4 bases, with 18 bases between. The CDR3 bases are TGTGCCAGCAGCTTACCTAAAGGGGCAGGGCGTAATCAGCCCCAGCATTTT. Amino acids: CASSLPKGAGRNQPQHF.

V gene TRBV10-1 combines with J gene TRBJ1-5, with D perhaps TRBD1 (5 bases). Germline values: CDR1 WNHNN, CDR2 SYGVQD (reference sequence). V was cut by 0 bases and J by 2 bases, with 20 bases left in between. CDR3 length: 19 amino acids. CDR3 amino acids: CASSESKEGRGGGNQPQHF. For the CDR3, the DNA is TGCGCCAGCAGTGAGTCGAAAGAGGGGCGGGGAGGTGGCAATCAGCCCCAGCATTTT.